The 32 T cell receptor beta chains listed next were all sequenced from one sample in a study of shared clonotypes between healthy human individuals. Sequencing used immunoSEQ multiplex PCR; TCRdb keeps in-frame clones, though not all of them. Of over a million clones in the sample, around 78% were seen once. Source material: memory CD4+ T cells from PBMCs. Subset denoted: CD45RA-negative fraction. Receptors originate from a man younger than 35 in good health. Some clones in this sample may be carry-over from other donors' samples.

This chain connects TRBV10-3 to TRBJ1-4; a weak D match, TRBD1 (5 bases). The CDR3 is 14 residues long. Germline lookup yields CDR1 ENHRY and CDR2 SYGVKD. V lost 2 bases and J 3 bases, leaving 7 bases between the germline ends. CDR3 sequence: CAISEGAANEKLFF. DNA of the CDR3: TGTGCCATCAGTGAGGGGGCGGCTAATGAAAAACTGTTTTTT.

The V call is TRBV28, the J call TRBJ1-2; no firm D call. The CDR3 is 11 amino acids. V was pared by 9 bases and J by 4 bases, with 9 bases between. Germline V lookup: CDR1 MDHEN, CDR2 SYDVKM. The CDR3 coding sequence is TGTGCCAGTAGAACCACCTATGGCTACACCTTC. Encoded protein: CASRTTYGYTF.

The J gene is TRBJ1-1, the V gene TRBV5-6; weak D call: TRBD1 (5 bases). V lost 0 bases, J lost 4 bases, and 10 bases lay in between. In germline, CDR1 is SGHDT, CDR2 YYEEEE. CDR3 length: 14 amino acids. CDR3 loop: CASSLVQGGTEAFF. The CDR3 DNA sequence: TGTGCCAGCAGCTTGGTTCAGGGAGGCACTGAAGCTTTCTTT.

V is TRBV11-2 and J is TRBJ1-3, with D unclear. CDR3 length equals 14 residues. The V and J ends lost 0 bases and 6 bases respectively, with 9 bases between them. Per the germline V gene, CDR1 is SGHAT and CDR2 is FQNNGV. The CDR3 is CASSLEFRANTIYF. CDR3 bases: TGTGCCAGCAGCTTAGAGTTCCGGGCAAACACCATATATTTT.

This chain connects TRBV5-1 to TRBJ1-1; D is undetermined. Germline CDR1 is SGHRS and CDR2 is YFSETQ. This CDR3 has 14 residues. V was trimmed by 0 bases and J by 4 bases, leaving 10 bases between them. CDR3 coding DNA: TGCGCCAGCAGCTTGGATAGTACGGGCACTGAAGCTTTCTTT. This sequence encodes CASSLDSTGTEAFF.

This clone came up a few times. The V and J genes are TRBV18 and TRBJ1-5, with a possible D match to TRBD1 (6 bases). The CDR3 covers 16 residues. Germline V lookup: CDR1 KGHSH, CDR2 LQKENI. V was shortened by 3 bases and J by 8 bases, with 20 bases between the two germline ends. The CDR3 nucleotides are TGTGCCAGCTCACCTAGACAGGTGCAGGCGGTAGAGCCCCAGCATTTT. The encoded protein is CASSPRQVQAVEPQHF.

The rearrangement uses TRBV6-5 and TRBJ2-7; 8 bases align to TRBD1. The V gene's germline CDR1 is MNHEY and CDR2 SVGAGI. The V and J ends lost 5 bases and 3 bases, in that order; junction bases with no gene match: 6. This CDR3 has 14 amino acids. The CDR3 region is CASSRADRGYEQYF. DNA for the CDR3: TGTGCCAGCAGTCGAGCCGACAGGGGCTACGAGCAGTACTTC.

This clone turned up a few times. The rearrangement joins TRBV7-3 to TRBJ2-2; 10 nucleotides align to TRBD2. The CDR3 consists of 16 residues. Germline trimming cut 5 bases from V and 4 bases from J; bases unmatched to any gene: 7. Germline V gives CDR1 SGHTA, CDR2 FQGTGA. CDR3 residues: CASSPRLAGSTGELFF. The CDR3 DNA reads TGTGCCAGCAGCCCTCGACTAGCGGGCAGCACCGGGGAGCTGTTTTTT.

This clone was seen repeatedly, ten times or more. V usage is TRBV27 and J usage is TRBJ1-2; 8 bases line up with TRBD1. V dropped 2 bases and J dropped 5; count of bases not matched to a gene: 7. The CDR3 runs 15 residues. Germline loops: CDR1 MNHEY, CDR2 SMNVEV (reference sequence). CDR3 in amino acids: CASSLKTGDGYGYTF. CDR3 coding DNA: TGTGCCAGCAGTTTAAAGACAGGGGATGGATATGGCTACACCTTC.

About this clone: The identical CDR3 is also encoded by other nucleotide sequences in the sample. The CDR3 DNA follows: TGTGCCAGTAGTATTACAGGGTATGGCTACACCTTC. As protein: CASSITGYGYTF. This rearrangement joins TRBV19 to TRBJ1-2; tentative D call: TRBD1 (6 bases). V was cut by 3 bases and J by 5 bases, with 7 bases left in between. The V gene's germline CDR1 is LNHDA and CDR2 SQIVND (reference sequence). CDR3 size: 12 residues.

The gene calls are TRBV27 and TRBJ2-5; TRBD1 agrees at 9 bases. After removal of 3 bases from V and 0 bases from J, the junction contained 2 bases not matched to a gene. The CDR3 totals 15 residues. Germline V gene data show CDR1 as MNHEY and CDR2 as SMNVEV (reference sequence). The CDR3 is CASSFGQGYQETQYF. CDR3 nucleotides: TGTGCCAGCAGTTTCGGACAGGGGTACCAAGAGACCCAGTACTTC.

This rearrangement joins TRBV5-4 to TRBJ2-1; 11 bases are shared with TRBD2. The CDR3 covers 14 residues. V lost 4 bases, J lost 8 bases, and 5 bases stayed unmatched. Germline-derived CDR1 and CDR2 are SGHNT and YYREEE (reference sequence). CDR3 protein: CASSGGLAVHEQFF. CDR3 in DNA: TGTGCCAGCAGCGGGGGACTAGCGGTACATGAGCAGTTCTTC.

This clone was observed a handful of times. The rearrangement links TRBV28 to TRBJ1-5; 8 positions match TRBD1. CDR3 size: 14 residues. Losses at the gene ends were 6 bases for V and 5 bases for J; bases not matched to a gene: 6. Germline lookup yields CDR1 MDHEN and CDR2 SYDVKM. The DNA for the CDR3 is TGTGCCAGCAGCTCCGGACAGGGTCATCAGCCCCAGCATTTT. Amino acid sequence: CASSSGQGHQPQHF.

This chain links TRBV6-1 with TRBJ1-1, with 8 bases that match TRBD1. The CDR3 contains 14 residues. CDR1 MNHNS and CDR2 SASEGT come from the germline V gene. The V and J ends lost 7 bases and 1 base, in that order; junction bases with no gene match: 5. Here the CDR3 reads CASTPDRGNTEAFF. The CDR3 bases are TGTGCCAGCACCCCCGACAGGGGGAACACTGAAGCTTTCTTT.

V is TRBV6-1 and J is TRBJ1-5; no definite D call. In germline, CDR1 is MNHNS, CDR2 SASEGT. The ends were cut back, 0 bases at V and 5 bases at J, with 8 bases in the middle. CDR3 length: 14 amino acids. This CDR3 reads CASSEAHGYQPQHF. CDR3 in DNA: TGTGCCAGCAGTGAAGCGCATGGTTATCAGCCCCAGCATTTT.

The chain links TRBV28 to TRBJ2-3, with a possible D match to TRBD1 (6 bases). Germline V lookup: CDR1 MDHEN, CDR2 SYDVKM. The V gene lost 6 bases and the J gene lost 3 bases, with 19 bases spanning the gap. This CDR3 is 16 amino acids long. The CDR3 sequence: CASSLVLGGGTDTQYF. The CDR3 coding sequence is TGTGCCAGCAGCCTCGTATTAGGGGGTGGTACAGATACGCAGTATTTT. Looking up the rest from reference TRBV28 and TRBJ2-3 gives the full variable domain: DVKVTQSSRYLVKRTGEKVFLECVQDMDHENMFWYRQDPGLGLRLIYFSYDVKMKEKGDIPEGYSVSREKKERFSLILESASTNQTSMYLCASSLVLGGGTDTQYFGPGTRLTVL.

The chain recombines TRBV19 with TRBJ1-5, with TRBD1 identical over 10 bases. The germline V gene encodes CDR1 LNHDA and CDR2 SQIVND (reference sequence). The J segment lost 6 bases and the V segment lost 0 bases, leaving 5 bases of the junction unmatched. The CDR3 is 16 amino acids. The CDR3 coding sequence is TGTGCCAGTAGTATAGAGGGACAGGGGCCCGGTCAGCCCCAGCATTTT. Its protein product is CASSIEGQGPGQPQHF.

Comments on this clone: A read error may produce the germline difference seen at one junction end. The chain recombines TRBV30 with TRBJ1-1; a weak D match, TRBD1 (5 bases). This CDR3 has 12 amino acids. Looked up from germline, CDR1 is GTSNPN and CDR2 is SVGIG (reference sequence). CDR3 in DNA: TGTGCCTGGAGTGCAGGGACGGCGGAAGCTCTCTTT. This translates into CAWSAGTAEALF.

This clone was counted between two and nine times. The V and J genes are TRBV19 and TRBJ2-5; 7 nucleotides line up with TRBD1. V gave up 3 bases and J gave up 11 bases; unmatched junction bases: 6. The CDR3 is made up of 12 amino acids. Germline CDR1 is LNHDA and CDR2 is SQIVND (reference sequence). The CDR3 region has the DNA TGTGCCAGTAGTATGGGAACAGGGGAGCAGTACTTC. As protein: CASSMGTGEQYF.

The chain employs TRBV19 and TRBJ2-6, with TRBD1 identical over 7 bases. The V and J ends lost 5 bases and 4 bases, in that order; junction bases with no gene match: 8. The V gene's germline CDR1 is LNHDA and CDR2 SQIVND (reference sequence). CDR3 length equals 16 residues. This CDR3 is CASSAYRGAGANVLTF. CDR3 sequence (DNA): TGTGCCAGTAGTGCATACAGGGGCGCAGGGGCCAACGTCCTGACTTTC.

The CDR3 nucleotides read TGTGCCTGGGCCCGATCATGGAACACTGAAGCTTTCTTT. Its protein is CAWARSWNTEAFF. The chain is built from TRBV30 and TRBJ1-1; D is unclear. Trimming cost V 5 bases and J 1 base, with 11 bases left between them. The CDR3 has 13 residues. Germline V gene sequence: CDR1 GTSNPN, CDR2 SVGIG (reference sequence).

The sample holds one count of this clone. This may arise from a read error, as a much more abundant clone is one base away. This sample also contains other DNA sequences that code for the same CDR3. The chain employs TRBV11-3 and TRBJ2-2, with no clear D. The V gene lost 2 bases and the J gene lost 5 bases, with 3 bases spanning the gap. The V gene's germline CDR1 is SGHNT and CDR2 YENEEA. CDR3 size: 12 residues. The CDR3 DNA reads TGTGCCAGCAGCTTACGTACCGGGGAGCTGTTTTTT. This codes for CASSLRTGELFF.

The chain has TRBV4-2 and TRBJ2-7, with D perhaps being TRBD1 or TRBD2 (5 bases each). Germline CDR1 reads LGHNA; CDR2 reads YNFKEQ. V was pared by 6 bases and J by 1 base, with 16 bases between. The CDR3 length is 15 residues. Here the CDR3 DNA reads TGTGCCAGCAGTCCGCCGGGACGGATGTCCTACGAGCAGTACTTC. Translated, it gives CASSPPGRMSYEQYF.

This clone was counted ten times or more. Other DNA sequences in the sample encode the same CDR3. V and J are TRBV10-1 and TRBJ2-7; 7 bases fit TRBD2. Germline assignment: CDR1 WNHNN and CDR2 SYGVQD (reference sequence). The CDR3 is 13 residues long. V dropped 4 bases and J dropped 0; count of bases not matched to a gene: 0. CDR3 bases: TGCGCCAGCAGTGCGGGGGGCTCCTACGAGCAGTACTTC. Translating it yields CASSAGGSYEQYF.

The CDR3: CASTIRGRNQPQHF. The DNA for the CDR3 is TGTGCCAGCACTATAAGAGGTCGCAATCAGCCCCAGCATTTT. The V and J genes are TRBV28 and TRBJ1-5; D gene uncertain. With 7 bases removed from V and 2 bases from J, the gap between germline ends came to 12 bases. The CDR3 is 14 residues long. The germline CDR1 and CDR2 sequences are MDHEN and SYDVKM. The whole variable domain, filled in from reference TRBV28 and TRBJ1-5, reads DVKVTQSSRYLVKRTGEKVFLECVQDMDHENMFWYRQDPGLGLRLIYFSYDVKMKEKGDIPEGYSVSREKKERFSLILESASTNQTSMYLCASTIRGRNQPQHFGDGTRLSIL.

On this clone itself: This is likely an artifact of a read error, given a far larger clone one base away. DNA of the CDR3: TGTGCCAGTAGTATCCGGGGGGCCGATAATCAGCCCCAGCGTTTT. It encodes CASSIRGADNQPQRF. The chain employs TRBV19 and TRBJ1-5; D possibly corresponds to TRBD1 (6 bases). Germline-derived CDR1 and CDR2 are LNHDA and SQIVND (reference sequence). CDR3 length: 15 residues.

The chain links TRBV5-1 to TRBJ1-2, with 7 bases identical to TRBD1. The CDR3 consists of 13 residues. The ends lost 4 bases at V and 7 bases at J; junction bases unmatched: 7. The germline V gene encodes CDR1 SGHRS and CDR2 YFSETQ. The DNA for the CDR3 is TGCGCCAGCAGCCCCACAGGGGACGGTGGCTACACCTTC. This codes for CASSPTGDGGYTF.

In DNA form, the CDR3 reads TGCAGCGTTGAGAGGGACACAGATACGCAGTATTTT. It codes for CSVERDTDTQYF. The rearrangement uses TRBV29-1 and TRBJ2-3, with a tentative D call TRBD2 (5 bases). The germline V and J ends were trimmed by 3 bases and 2 bases, with 6 bases remaining between them. Germline values: CDR1 SQVTM, CDR2 ANQGSEA. The CDR3 is 12 amino acids.

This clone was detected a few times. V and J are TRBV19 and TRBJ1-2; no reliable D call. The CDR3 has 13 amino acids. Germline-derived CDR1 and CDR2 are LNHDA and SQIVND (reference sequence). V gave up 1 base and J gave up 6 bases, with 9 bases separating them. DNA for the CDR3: TGTGCCAGTAGTATAGGCCTTGGCAATGGCTACACCTTC. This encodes CASSIGLGNGYTF.

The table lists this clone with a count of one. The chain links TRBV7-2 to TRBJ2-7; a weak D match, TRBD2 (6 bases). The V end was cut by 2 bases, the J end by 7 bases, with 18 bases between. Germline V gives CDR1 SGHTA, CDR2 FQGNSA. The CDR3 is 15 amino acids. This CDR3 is CASSLYLPPRGEQYF. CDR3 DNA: TGTGCCAGCAGCTTATACCTACCCCCGCGGGGAGAGCAGTACTTC.

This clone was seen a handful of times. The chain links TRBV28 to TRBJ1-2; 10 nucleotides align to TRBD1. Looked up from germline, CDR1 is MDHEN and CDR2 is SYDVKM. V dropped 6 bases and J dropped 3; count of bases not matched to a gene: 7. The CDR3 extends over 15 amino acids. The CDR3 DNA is TGTGCCAGCAGGGAAGGGACAGGGGCATACTATGGCTACACCTTC. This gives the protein CASREGTGAYYGYTF.

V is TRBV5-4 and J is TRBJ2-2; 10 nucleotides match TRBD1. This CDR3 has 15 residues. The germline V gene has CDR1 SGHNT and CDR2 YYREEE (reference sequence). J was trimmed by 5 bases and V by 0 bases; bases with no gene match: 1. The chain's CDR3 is CASSLGTGGTGELFF. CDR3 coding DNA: TGTGCCAGCAGCTTGGGGACAGGGGGGACCGGGGAGCTGTTTTTT.